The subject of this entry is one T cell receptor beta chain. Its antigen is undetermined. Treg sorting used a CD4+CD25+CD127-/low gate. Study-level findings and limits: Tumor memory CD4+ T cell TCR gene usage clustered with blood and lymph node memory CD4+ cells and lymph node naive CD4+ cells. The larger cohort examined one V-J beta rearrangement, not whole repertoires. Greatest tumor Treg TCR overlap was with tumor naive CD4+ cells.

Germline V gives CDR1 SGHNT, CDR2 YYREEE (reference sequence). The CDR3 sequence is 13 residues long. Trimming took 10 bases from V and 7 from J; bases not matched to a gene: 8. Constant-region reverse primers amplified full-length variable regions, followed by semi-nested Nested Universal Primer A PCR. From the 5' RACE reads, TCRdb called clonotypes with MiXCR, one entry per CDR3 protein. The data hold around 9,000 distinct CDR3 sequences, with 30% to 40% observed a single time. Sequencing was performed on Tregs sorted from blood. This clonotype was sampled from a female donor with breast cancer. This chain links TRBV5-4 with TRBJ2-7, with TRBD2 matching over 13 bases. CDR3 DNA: TGTGCCTTACGGACTAGCGGGAGTGTTGAGCAGTACTTC. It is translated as CALRTSGSVEQYF.